The present TCR beta chain was sequenced within a study of cytomegalovirus exposure and HLA in healthy donors. Vbeta (60) and Jbeta (13) primers were used in the PCR. Generated by immunoSEQ multiplex PCR, the TCRdb table keeps only in-frame clones and is missing some. The data show 130,000 to 150,000 clones, 75% to 80% seen once. The V end was cut by 3 bases, the J end by 0 bases, with 7 bases between. CDR3 size: 14 residues. Germline loops: CDR1 SGDLS, CDR2 YYNGEE. The sequenced sample was PBMCs. The V call is TRBV9, the J call TRBJ1-3, with D unclear. This TCR was recovered from a woman aged 18-29 years in good health and CMV-seropositive. The CDR3 spells CASSEPVSGNTIYF. CDR3 coding DNA: TGTGCCAGCAGCGAGCCGGTCTCTGGAAACACCATATATTTT.